This entry lists 25 T cell receptor beta chains sequenced from one sample in a study of shared clonotypes between healthy human individuals. The repertoire was sequenced with immunoSEQ multiplex PCR; TCRdb's copy has only in-frame clones and lacks some. The sample holds about half a million clones, approximately 77% seen once. Material for sequencing was PBMCs. The source of these receptors is a woman in her 40s in good health. Some clones in this sample may be carry-over from other donors' samples.

The genes are TRBV6-1 and TRBJ2-1, with 9 bases fitting TRBD1. The trim removed 6 bases at V and 5 bases at J, leaving 8 bases unmatched. This CDR3 has 15 residues. Looked up from germline, CDR1 is MNHNS and CDR2 is SASEGT. The CDR3 region has the DNA TGTGCCAGCAGAGGCACCGGGACAGGGAACAATGAGCAGTTCTTC. Its translation is CASRGTGTGNNEQFF.

The table lists this clone with a count of one. A read error may account for a junction end that differs from germline. This sequence joins TRBV7-7 and TRBJ2-2; D is ambiguous. Germline CDR1 SSHAT, CDR2 FNYEAQ (reference sequence). The CDR3 length is 15 residues. The CDR3 loop is CATSLLAGNTGELFF. The CDR3 DNA reads as TGTGCCACCAGCTTATTAGCAGGGAACACCGGGGAGCTGTTTTTT.

The chain combines TRBV19 with TRBJ1-1; tentative D call: TRBD1 (6 bases). V dropped 5 bases and J dropped 8 bases, with 12 bases sitting between them. This CDR3 is built from 12 residues. Germline CDR1 is LNHDA and CDR2 is SQIVND (reference sequence). CDR3 DNA sequence: TGTGCCAGTAGTTACTTGCAGGGGGAAGCTTTCTTT. Translation gives CASSYLQGEAFF.

This clone was counted a single time. The V call is TRBV15, the J call TRBJ2-1; TRBD2 agrees at 11 bases. Unmatched junction bases numbered 10, after V lost 1 base and J lost 8 bases. CDR1 and CDR2 from the germline V gene are LNHNV and YYDKDF (reference sequence). This CDR3 spans 17 amino acids. CDR3 amino acids: CATSRAGTLAGGDEQFF. In DNA, the CDR3 is TGTGCCACCAGCAGAGCCGGGACGCTAGCGGGAGGAGATGAGCAGTTCTTC.

Comments on this clone: The sample contains more than one DNA sequence encoding this CDR3. The chain carries TRBV2 and TRBJ2-1; no clear D gene. V shed 3 bases and J shed 2 bases, with 5 bases lying between them. Germline values: CDR1 SNHLY, CDR2 FYNNEI. This CDR3 contains 13 residues. The CDR3 DNA reads as TGTGCCAGCAGTGAGGGCCCCTACAATGAGCAGTTCTTC. The encoded protein is CASSEGPYNEQFF.

The CDR3 loop reads CATEASGSSADTQYF. The CDR3 bases are TGTGCCACCGAAGCTAGCGGGAGCTCGGCAGATACGCAGTATTTT. The gene calls are TRBV10-3 and TRBJ2-3; 10 bases align to TRBD2. The CDR3 has 15 residues. Germline loops: CDR1 ENHRY, CDR2 SYGVKD. J was trimmed by 4 bases and V by 10 bases; bases with no gene match: 11.

Note on this clone: This likely traces to a read error, being one base from a far larger clone. V and J are TRBV29-1 and TRBJ2-1, with D possibly being TRBD1 (6 bases). The CDR3 consists of 12 residues. V lost 7 bases, J lost 6 bases, and 13 bases lay in between. Germline CDR1 SQVTM, CDR2 ANQGSEA. This chain's CDR3 is CSAYTGCNEQFF. DNA for the CDR3: TGCAGCGCTTATACAGGGTGCAATGAGCAGTTCTTC.

Remarks on this clone: A far larger clone is one base from this, pointing to a likely read error. This chain joins TRBV29-1 and TRBJ1-2; D perhaps matches TRBD1 (6 bases). Germline V CDR1 and CDR2: SQVTM, ANQGSEA. This CDR3 comprises 16 residues. The CDR3 spells CSVRETGKGANCGYTF. CDR3 DNA: TGCAGCGTTCGTGAAACAGGGAAAGGAGCTAACTGTGGCTACACCTTC.

A few counts support this clone. A much bigger clone sits one base away, suggesting this may be a read error. Other DNA sequences in the sample encode the same CDR3. The rearrangement joins TRBV7-9 to TRBJ1-1; D remains ambiguous. V was shortened by 1 base and J by 1 base, with 7 bases between the two germline ends. This CDR3 has 14 residues. CDR1 is SEHNR and CDR2 is FQNEAQ in the germline V gene (reference sequence). CDR3 in amino acids: CASSLVGGNTEAFF. The CDR3, as DNA: TGTGCCAGCAGCTTAGTGGGTGGGAACACTGAAGCTTTCTTT. Variable domain in full (rest from reference TRBV7-9 and TRBJ1-1): DTGVSQNPRHKITKRGQNVTFRCDPISEHNRLYWYRQTLGQGPEFLTYFQNEAQLEKSRLLSDRFSAERPKGSFSTLEIQRTEQGDSAMYLCASSLVGGNTEAFFGQGTRLTVV.

The chain uses TRBV6-6 and TRBJ1-4; TRBD1 agrees at 7 bases. The J segment lost 5 bases and the V segment lost 7 bases, leaving 7 bases of the junction unmatched. Germline values: CDR1 MNHNY, CDR2 SVGAGI (reference sequence). This CDR3 comprises 14 residues. The CDR3 nucleotides are TGTGCCAGCACTAGGGACAGATCAAATGAAAAACTGTTTTTT. Encoded protein: CASTRDRSNEKLFF.

The chain is built from TRBV14 and TRBJ1-2, with 8 bases lining up with TRBD1. Germline V CDR1 and CDR2: SGHDN, FVKESK. The CDR3 has 14 residues. V shed 4 bases, J shed 4 bases, and the junction held 5 bases outside the gene matches. CDR3 in amino acids: CASSLNDRGYGYTF. In DNA form, the CDR3 reads TGTGCCAGCAGCCTAAACGACAGGGGCTATGGCTACACCTTC.

This clone was picked up many times. This CDR3 is also generated by other DNA sequences in the sample. The chain joins TRBV6-6 to TRBJ1-1; D remains unclear. The CDR3 length is 11 residues. Between the trimmed V and J ends, which lost 8 bases and 4 bases, there was a span of 8 bases. Germline V gene lookup returns CDR1 MNHNY and CDR2 SVGAGI (reference sequence). CDR3 in amino acids: CASDVGTEAFF. The CDR3 coding sequence is TGTGCCAGCGACGTGGGCACTGAAGCTTTCTTT.

Concerning this clone itself: One junction end does not reproduce the germline sequence, and a read error may be involved. The identical CDR3 is also encoded by other nucleotide sequences in the sample. The V gene is TRBV29-1, the J gene TRBJ2-7; 7 bases agree with TRBD1. The germline CDR1 and CDR2 sequences are SQVTM and ANQGSEA. CDR3 length equals 13 residues. The CDR3 DNA reads TGCAGCGTTCGGACAGGATTCTCCTACGAGCAGTACTTT. Translated, it gives CSVRTGFSYEQYF.

Points on this clone: Mismatch with germline at one junction end may stem from a read error. The rearrangement joins TRBV6-1 to TRBJ2-2; D not certain. The CDR3 extends over 13 amino acids. Germline assignment: CDR1 MNHNS and CDR2 SASEGT. The CDR3 DNA sequence: TGTGCCGGCAGTCACGCGAACACCGGGGAGCTGTTTTTT. It yields the protein CAGSHANTGELFF.

On this clone itself: At one end, the junction sequence differs from germline, possibly due to a read error. This chain links TRBV7-7 with TRBJ2-5, with D perhaps being TRBD1 or TRBD2 (5 bases each). The CDR3 covers 15 residues. Germline CDR1 reads SSHAT; CDR2 reads FNYEAQ (reference sequence). The CDR3 DNA follows: TGTGCTAGCAGCCCGCATGGGGGTGCGGAGAAGACCCAGTACTTC. Residues: CASSPHGGAEKTQYF. The variable domain in full, completed from reference TRBV7-7 and TRBJ2-5, reads GAGVSQSPRYKVTKRGQDVTLRCDPISSHATLYWYQQALGQGPEFLTYFNYEAQPDKSGLPSDRFSAERPEGSISTLTIQRTEQRDSAMYRCASSPHGGAEKTQYFGPGTRLLVL.

This chain uses TRBV21-1 with TRBJ1-1. TRBV21-1 counts as a pseudogene. The CDR3 is 17 amino acids. Here the CDR3 reads CASSKKSGHTPNTEAFF. The CDR3 DNA reads TGTGCCAGCAGCAAAAAGTCGGGTCACACCCCGAACACTGAAGCTTTCTTT.

The V gene is TRBV19, the J gene TRBJ2-7; 7 positions match TRBD1. This CDR3 contains 17 residues. After removal of 7 bases from V and 3 bases from J, the junction contained 18 bases not matched to a gene. CDR1 LNHDA and CDR2 SQIVND come from the germline V gene (reference sequence). In DNA, the CDR3 is TGTGCCAGTACCGTATCCGGATTCAGGGGGACCCACTACGAGCAGTACTTC. This sequence encodes CASTVSGFRGTHYEQYF. Drawing the rest from reference TRBV19 and TRBJ2-7, the complete variable domain is DGGITQSPKYLFRKEGQNVTLSCEQNLNHDAMYWYRQDPGQGLRLIYYSQIVNDFQKGDIAEGYSVSREKKESFPLTVTSAQKNPTAFYLCASTVSGFRGTHYEQYFGPGTRLTVT.

In this sample, this clone turned up once. The J gene is TRBJ2-1, the V gene TRBV2; 9 nucleotides agree with TRBD2. This CDR3 region has 16 residues. J was trimmed by 5 bases and V by 6 bases; bases with no gene match: 11. CDR1 and CDR2 from the germline V gene are SNHLY and FYNNEI. The CDR3 coding sequence is TGTGCCAGCAGACACTTAGCGGGAGTCGGGGACAATGAGCAGTTCTTC. Translation gives CASRHLAGVGDNEQFF. The whole variable domain, remainder taken from reference TRBV2 and TRBJ2-1, is EPEVTQTPSHQVTQMGQEVILRCVPISNHLYFYWYRQILGQKVEFLVSFYNNEISEKSEIFDDQFSVERPDGSNFTLKIRSTKLEDSAMYFCASRHLAGVGDNEQFFGPGTRLTVL.

With regard to this clone: With a far larger clone one base away, a read error is the likely cause. This sample also contains other DNA sequences that code for the same CDR3. The chain is built from TRBV4-1 and TRBJ1-5; the D is unclear. Germline CDR1 MGHRA, CDR2 YSYEKL. CDR3 length: 13 amino acids. The CDR3 DNA reads as TGCGCCAGCAGCCAACAGGTGAATCAACCCCAGCATTTT. It is translated as CASSQQVNQPQHF.

V gene TRBV28 combines with J gene TRBJ1-1, with D possibly TRBD1 on 5 matching bases. This CDR3 is built from 16 residues. In germline, CDR1 is MDHEN, CDR2 SYDVKM. With 8 bases removed from V and 0 bases from J, the gap between germline ends came to 19 bases. CDR3 DNA: TGTGCCAGCCCCCCGGATCTGGGGCGCGTGAACACTGAAGCTTTCTTT. Translating it yields CASPPDLGRVNTEAFF.

The genes are TRBV28 and TRBJ2-3; TRBD1 or TRBD2 may be the D gene (6 bases each). V lost 8 bases and J 0 bases, leaving 12 bases between the germline ends. CDR1 and CDR2 (germline): MDHEN, SYDVKM. The CDR3 consists of 14 residues. The CDR3 DNA reads TGTGCCAGCCTAGCGAGGGGGAGCACAGATACGCAGTATTTT. Translation: CASLARGSTDTQYF.

This rearrangement joins TRBV1 to TRBJ2-1. TRBV1 is tagged as a pseudogene. This CDR3 contains 17 residues. CDR3 nucleotide sequence: TGCACCAGCAGCCAAGAATTCGTTGATCCTCCCTACAATGAGCAGTTCTTC. Translated: CTSSQEFVDPPYNEQFF.

This chain uses TRBV2 with TRBJ2-3; 7 bases line up with TRBD2. J gave up 0 bases and V 3 bases, and 9 bases lay outside the gene matches. The CDR3 length is 17 residues. Germline CDR1 reads SNHLY; CDR2 reads FYNNEI. CDR3 sequence: CASSEWRGGTSTDTQYF. CDR3 sequence (DNA): TGTGCCAGCAGTGAGTGGCGGGGAGGGACTAGCACAGATACGCAGTATTTT.

The gene calls are TRBV7-9 and TRBJ1-5; no definite D call. CDR1 is SEHNR and CDR2 is FQNEAQ in the germline V gene (reference sequence). The CDR3 spans 13 residues. V dropped 3 bases and J dropped 7 bases, with 10 bases sitting between them. The CDR3 is CASSFEGQQPQHF. CDR3 DNA: TGTGCCAGCAGCTTTGAGGGCCAACAGCCCCAGCATTTT. The full variable domain, rest sourced from reference TRBV7-9 and TRBJ1-5, is DTGVSQNPRHKITKRGQNVTFRCDPISEHNRLYWYRQTLGQGPEFLTYFQNEAQLEKSRLLSDRFSAERPKGSFSTLEIQRTEQGDSAMYLCASSFEGQQPQHFGDGTRLSIL.

This clone was seen only a few times. The rearrangement joins TRBV9 to TRBJ1-1, with TRBD1 identical over 9 bases. The CDR3 extends over 14 amino acids. Germline values: CDR1 SGDLS, CDR2 YYNGEE. V shed 4 bases and J 6 bases; nucleotides not matched to a gene: 7. As DNA, the CDR3 is TGTGCCAGCAGCCCCACACAGGGGGCATCTGAAGCTTTCTTT. This sequence encodes CASSPTQGASEAFF.